This T cell receptor beta chain was profiled in a study of cytomegalovirus exposure and HLA in healthy donors. The study's findings and limits: A link between a missense DCLRE1C variant and TCR beta V- and J-gene trimming emerged from a later analysis. Several of the most significant clusters were apparently associated with common viral pathogens in a later analysis.

In germline, CDR1 is MNHEY, CDR2 SVGAGI. The junction had 6 bases not matched to a gene; V was cut back by 6 bases and J by 5 bases. The CDR3 consists of 13 residues. When sampled, the donors appeared nominally healthy, though they likely had unrecorded immune exposures. This clone came up a few times. Its antigen is unknown. The PCR was carried out with 60 Vbeta primers and 13 Jbeta primers. Only in-frame clones appear in the TCRdb table, and some are missing; sequencing was by immunoSEQ multiplex PCR. The sample carries about 190,000 clones, 75% to 85% recorded once. Sequencing was carried out using PBMCs. The source of this sequence is a boy between 10 and 17 years old in good health and CMV-seronegative. The V call is TRBV6-5, the J call TRBJ2-5, with 7 positions matching TRBD1. CDR3 nucleotides: TGTGCCAGCAGGCCGACAGGGCGGGAGACCCAGTACTTC. It codes for CASRPTGRETQYF.